Listed below are T cell receptor beta chains from one sample, sequenced in a study of T cell repertoires in cytomegalovirus infection. MiXCR, run by TCRdb on the reads, gives a single entry per CDR3 protein. Here the sample spans about 300,000 distinct CDR3 sequences, 9.6% being singletons. The sequenced sample consisted of PBMCs. The source is a human donor in good health (CMV status not recorded). Some clones in this sample may be carry-over from other donors' samples. Each CDR3 is given with its conserved first and last residue. D genes are given only for firm matches. For some rows the clone size is stated as once, few or many, or as a class when expanded; others skip it.

v_gene,abundance,d_gene,j_gene,CDR3nt,CDR3aa
TRBV29-1,many,.,TRBJ1-1,TGCAGCGTCGCCGGGACTTTGAACACTGAAGCTTTCTTT,CSVAGTLNTEAFF
TRBV7-2,many,TRBD2,TRBJ2-1,TGTGCCAGCAGCTTGCGGGGGACCGCCTACAATGAGCAGTTCTTC,CASSLRGTAYNEQFF
TRBV7-3,.,TRBD1,TRBJ2-2,TGTGCCAGCAGCCCTAGGTTCGGGACAGGACTTAGGGAGCTGTTTTTT,CASSPRFGTGLRELFF
TRBV4-1,many,.,TRBJ2-1,TGCGCCAGCAGCGGAGACAGATACAATGAGCAGTTCTTC,CASSGDRYNEQFF
TRBV20-1,many,TRBD2,TRBJ2-3,TGCAGTGCTAGAACCAAAGGTGAATCGGGCGGGGGGCCCCCAGATACGCAGTATTTT,CSARTKGESGGGPPDTQYF
TRBV11-3,many,.,TRBJ1-1,TGTGCCAGCAGCTTATCGGATAGCACTGAAGCTTTCTTT,CASSLSDSTEAFF
TRBV28,many,.,TRBJ1-1,TGTGCCAGCGCCTTGGACACTGAAGCTTTCTTT,CASALDTEAFF
TRBV18,.,.,TRBJ1-1,TGTGCCAGCTCACCACGAGTCCTAACCGGAATGGGGACTGAAGCTTTCTTT,CASSPRVLTGMGTEAFF
TRBV3-1,.,.,TRBJ1-1,TGTGCCAGCAGCTCTCAGGTATGGGCAGCTGAAGCTTTCTTT,CASSSQVWAAEAFF
TRBV7-2,many,TRBD2,TRBJ2-7,TGTGCCAGCAGCTCCCACGGGAGGGACGAGCAGTACTTC,CASSSHGRDEQYF
TRBV29-1,many,.,TRBJ2-7,TGCAGCGTTGCCGCTGGGGGGGCTGGCTACGAGCAGTACTTC,CSVAAGGAGYEQYF
TRBV14,.,.,TRBJ1-2,TGTGCCAGCAGCCAAGATCTTATGACAGCCTATGGCTACACCTTC,CASSQDLMTAYGYTF
TRBV20-1,many,.,TRBJ1-4,TGCAGTGCTACGAATCAAGGGGGTCACGAAAAACTGTTTTTT,CSATNQGGHEKLFF
TRBV14,many,.,TRBJ2-2,TGTGCCAGCAGCCTCTTCGGCGGGGAGCTGTTTTTT,CASSLFGGELFF
TRBV20-1,many,.,TRBJ2-3,TGCAGTGCCCTCCCACGCACAGATACGCAGTATTTT,CSALPRTDTQYF
TRBV7-2,many,.,TRBJ2-7,TGTGCCAGCAGCTTTGGCGGGGGCGCCTACGAGCAGTACTTC,CASSFGGGAYEQYF
TRBV20-1,few,TRBD2,TRBJ2-3,TGCAGTGCCAGGACTAGTCGCACAGATACGCAGTATTTT,CSARTSRTDTQYF
TRBV29-1,.,TRBD1,TRBJ1-2,TGCAGCCTCAGAGGACAGGGGACCTATGGCTACACCTTC,CSLRGQGTYGYTF
TRBV29-1,many,TRBD2,TRBJ2-5,TGCAGCGCCTCGGGACTAGCGGAGACCCAGTACTTC,CSASGLAETQYF
TRBV4-1,many,.,TRBJ1-1,TGCGCCAGCAGCCAAGAGAGGGAGGTCCCTGAAGCTTTCTTT,CASSQEREVPEAFF
TRBV10-3,.,.,TRBJ1-6,TGTGCCATCAGTGGGGACGGACTGTCCGACCTCCACTTT,CAISGDGLSDLHF
TRBV20-1,.,.,TRBJ2-3,TGCAGTGCTAGAGGGGACACTAGCACAGATACGCAGTATTTT,CSARGDTSTDTQYF
TRBV28,many,.,TRBJ1-2,TGTGCCAGCACCTCGGGGGCCTATGGCTACACCTTC,CASTSGAYGYTF
TRBV20-1,many,TRBD1,TRBJ1-2,TGCAGTGCCGAGACAGGGTCAGGGTATGGCTACACCTTC,CSAETGSGYGYTF
TRBV7-2,many,TRBD2,TRBJ2-5,TGTGCCAGCAGCTTAGCCCGACTAGCGGGGGGAGAGACCCAGTACTTC,CASSLARLAGGETQYF
TRBV14,many,.,TRBJ2-1,TGTGCCAGCAGCCCCCTGCAGCGGACTTACAATGAGCAGTTCTTC,CASSPLQRTYNEQFF
TRBV20-1,.,.,TRBJ1-1,TGCAGTGCTAGAGTCCACAGGGTTGTGGAGGCAACTGAAGCTTTCTTT,CSARVHRVVEATEAFF
TRBV2,few,.,TRBJ1-5,TGTGCCAGCAGTGAAGGCAGGTTCAATCAGCCCCAGCATTTT,CASSEGRFNQPQHF
TRBV6-2/TRBV6-3,many,.,TRBJ1-1,TGTGCCAGCACTCGGGGCAGGACTGAAGCTTTCTTT,CASTRGRTEAFF
TRBV4-2,many,TRBD2,TRBJ2-1,TGTGCCAGCAGCCCGAGTGGGACTAGCGGGACTTACAATGAGCAGTTCTTC,CASSPSGTSGTYNEQFF
TRBV7-2,many,.,TRBJ1-5,TGTGCCAGCAGCCGGGACCATTATAGCAATCAGCCCCAGCATTTT,CASSRDHYSNQPQHF
TRBV29-1,.,.,TRBJ2-3,TGCAGCGTTGAAGAGGAAGGGGGAGATACGCAGTATTTT,CSVEEEGGDTQYF
TRBV6-1,many,TRBD1,TRBJ2-2,TGTGCCAGCAGGGACAGGGATCCCGGGGAGCTGTTTTTT,CASRDRDPGELFF
TRBV7-6,many,.,TRBJ1-6,TGTGCCAGCAGCTCAGACCATAATTCACCCCTCCACTTT,CASSSDHNSPLHF
TRBV20-1,many,TRBD2,TRBJ2-1,TGCAGTGCTAGGCCCCTAGCGGGGGGGCAGAATGAGCAGTTCTTC,CSARPLAGGQNEQFF
TRBV6-6,many,TRBD2,TRBJ2-7,TGTGCCAGCAGTTACTCACTCCATACCGGGACTAGCTTCTCCTACGAGCAGTACTTC,CASSYSLHTGTSFSYEQYF
TRBV20-1,many,.,TRBJ1-4,TGCAGTGCTGGACTAGTGGGGGCGCAGGCTAATGAAAAACTGTTTTTT,CSAGLVGAQANEKLFF
TRBV29-1,.,.,TRBJ2-5,TGCAGCGTCACCAGGGGCTCGGAGACCCAGTACTTC,CSVTRGSETQYF
TRBV7-2,many,TRBD2,TRBJ2-7,TGTGCCAGCAGCCCAGCGGGAGCGGGGGGGCGCTACGAGCAGTACTTC,CASSPAGAGGRYEQYF